These T cell receptor beta chains were read from a single sample in a study of T cell repertoires in cytomegalovirus infection. TCRdb processed the reads anew with MiXCR; each CDR3 protein has one entry. The sample includes about 230,000 distinct CDR3 sequences, 22% of them seen just once. The sequenced material came from CD8+ T cells from PBMCs. The receptors were gathered from a human donor in good health (CMV status not recorded). Some clones in this sample may be carry-over from other donors' samples. Both conserved end residues are part of each CDR3. The D gene is left open where the match is weak. The listing skips clone size in some rows; elsewhere it reads once, few, many or a size class.

D gene: -
clone size: many
V gene: TRBV7-9
J gene: TRBJ2-1
CDR3 protein: CASSSPGDRTYNEQFF
CDR3 DNA: TGTGCCAGCAGCTCTCCCGGCGACAGAACCTACAATGAGCAGTTCTTC

D gene: TRBD1
clone size: -
V gene: TRBV5-1
J gene: TRBJ2-1
CDR3 protein: CASSLDGTGTWFF
CDR3 DNA: TGCGCCAGCAGCTTGGATGGGACAGGGACTTGGTTCTTC

D gene: -
clone size: many
V gene: TRBV29-1
J gene: TRBJ1-2
CDR3 protein: CSVRLQGREGYTF
CDR3 DNA: TGCAGCGTTCGTTTACAGGGAAGAGAAGGCTACACCTTC

D gene: -
clone size: many
V gene: TRBV7-9
J gene: TRBJ1-1
CDR3 protein: CASSPPENTEAFF
CDR3 DNA: TGTGCCAGCAGCCCCCCTGAGAACACTGAAGCTTTCTTT

D gene: TRBD1
clone size: -
V gene: TRBV2
J gene: TRBJ1-2
CDR3 protein: CASSEGRDRVLYGYTF
CDR3 DNA: TGTGCCAGCAGTGAGGGCCGGGACAGGGTCCTCTATGGCTACACCTTC

D gene: TRBD2
clone size: -
V gene: TRBV5-1
J gene: TRBJ2-7
CDR3 protein: CASSVDPAGPYEQYF
CDR3 DNA: TGCGCCAGCAGCGTCGACCCAGCGGGGCCCTACGAGCAGTACTTC

D gene: TRBD1
clone size: few
V gene: TRBV27
J gene: TRBJ1-2
CDR3 protein: CASSTGGPSYGYTF
CDR3 DNA: TGTGCCAGCAGCACAGGGGGTCCAAGCTATGGCTACACCTTC

D gene: -
clone size: many
V gene: TRBV7-2
J gene: TRBJ1-1
CDR3 protein: CASSLENTNTEAFF
CDR3 DNA: TGTGCCAGCAGCTTAGAGAACACGAACACTGAAGCTTTCTTT

D gene: -
clone size: few
V gene: TRBV14
J gene: TRBJ1-1
CDR3 protein: CASSETGLETEAFF
CDR3 DNA: TGTGCCAGCAGCGAGACAGGCCTAGAGACTGAAGCTTTCTTT

D gene: -
clone size: -
V gene: TRBV19
J gene: TRBJ1-1
CDR3 protein: CASSRGLGTLNTEAFF
CDR3 DNA: TGTGCCAGTAGTAGGGGCCTGGGGACTTTGAACACTGAAGCTTTCTTT

D gene: -
clone size: -
V gene: TRBV19
J gene: TRBJ2-1
CDR3 protein: CASHSGTTEQFF
CDR3 DNA: TGTGCCAGCCACTCCGGGACAACTGAGCAGTTCTTC

D gene: -
clone size: many
V gene: TRBV12-3/TRBV12-4
J gene: TRBJ2-3
CDR3 protein: CASSPGGWRITDTQYF
CDR3 DNA: TGTGCCAGCAGCCCCGGGGGCTGGAGAATCACAGATACGCAGTATTTT

D gene: TRBD2
clone size: many
V gene: TRBV6-2/TRBV6-3
J gene: TRBJ2-5
CDR3 protein: CASLGGETQYF
CDR3 DNA: TGTGCCAGTTTGGGAGGGGAGACCCAGTACTTC

D gene: -
clone size: few
V gene: TRBV28
J gene: TRBJ2-7
CDR3 protein: CASRHSYEQYF
CDR3 DNA: TGTGCCAGCCGACATTCCTACGAGCAGTACTTC

D gene: -
clone size: few
V gene: TRBV11-2
J gene: TRBJ2-3
CDR3 protein: CASSLGGVPTDTQYF
CDR3 DNA: TGTGCCAGCAGCTTAGGAGGGGTACCCACAGATACGCAGTATTTT

D gene: -
clone size: many
V gene: TRBV19
J gene: TRBJ2-1
CDR3 protein: CATRTSMWGDPYNEQFF
CDR3 DNA: TGTGCCACCAGGACCTCGATGTGGGGGGATCCCTACAATGAGCAGTTCTTC

D gene: -
clone size: -
V gene: TRBV7-9
J gene: TRBJ2-1
CDR3 protein: CASSLAPGSSNEQFF
CDR3 DNA: TGTGCCAGCAGCTTAGCGCCCGGGTCTTCCAATGAGCAGTTCTTC

D gene: -
clone size: -
V gene: TRBV7-2
J gene: TRBJ2-7
CDR3 protein: CASSHARKAPYEQYF
CDR3 DNA: TGTGCCAGCAGCCACGCACGGAAAGCTCCCTACGAGCAGTACTTC

D gene: TRBD1
clone size: -
V gene: TRBV24-1
J gene: TRBJ1-1
CDR3 protein: CATSAQGGNTEAFF
CDR3 DNA: TGTGCCACCAGTGCGCAGGGGGGGAACACTGAAGCTTTCTTT

D gene: TRBD1
clone size: -
V gene: TRBV19
J gene: TRBJ1-6
CDR3 protein: CASSIRSGTEEFIYNSPLHF
CDR3 DNA: TGTGCCAGTAGTATAAGGTCTGGGACAGAAGAATTTATTTATAATTCACCCCTCCACTTT

D gene: -
clone size: -
V gene: TRBV28
J gene: TRBJ2-3
CDR3 protein: CASSSRRPALATQYF
CDR3 DNA: TGTGCCAGCAGTTCTCGACGGCCTGCTCTGGCTACGCAGTATTTT

D gene: TRBD2
clone size: -
V gene: TRBV6-1
J gene: TRBJ2-5
CDR3 protein: CASSEGLALVIVETQYF
CDR3 DNA: TGTGCCAGCAGTGAAGGACTAGCGCTCGTAATAGTAGAGACCCAGTACTTC

D gene: -
clone size: -
V gene: TRBV5-6
J gene: TRBJ2-7
CDR3 protein: CVSRPWGGQSYEQYF
CDR3 DNA: TGTGTCAGCAGGCCCTGGGGCGGACAGAGCTACGAGCAGTACTTC

D gene: -
clone size: -
V gene: TRBV25-1
J gene: TRBJ1-1
CDR3 protein: CASSEHTGTEAFF
CDR3 DNA: TGTGCCAGCAGTGAGCACACCGGTACTGAAGCTTTCTTT

D gene: -
clone size: few
V gene: TRBV27
J gene: TRBJ2-3
CDR3 protein: CASSPTGVADFTDTQYF
CDR3 DNA: TGTGCCAGCAGTCCCACCGGGGTAGCGGACTTCACAGATACGCAGTATTTT

D gene: -
clone size: -
V gene: TRBV28
J gene: TRBJ1-6
CDR3 protein: CASSSARQGSPLHF
CDR3 DNA: TGTGCCAGCAGTTCAGCCCGGCAAGGATCACCCCTCCACTTT

D gene: TRBD1
clone size: -
V gene: TRBV20-1
J gene: TRBJ1-1
CDR3 protein: CSAWDRVGTEAFF
CDR3 DNA: TGCAGTGCCTGGGACAGGGTCGGAACTGAAGCTTTCTTT

D gene: -
clone size: few
V gene: TRBV20-1
J gene: TRBJ1-5
CDR3 protein: CSGGYSNQPQHF
CDR3 DNA: TGCAGTGGGGGGTATAGCAATCAGCCCCAGCATTTT

D gene: TRBD1
clone size: many
V gene: TRBV20-1
J gene: TRBJ2-1
CDR3 protein: CSARELTWDSNEQFF
CDR3 DNA: TGCAGTGCTAGGGAGTTAACTTGGGACAGCAATGAGCAGTTCTTC

D gene: TRBD1
clone size: -
V gene: TRBV12-3/TRBV12-4
J gene: TRBJ1-2
CDR3 protein: CASEGAGEGYTF
CDR3 DNA: TGTGCCAGCGAGGGGGCAGGAGAGGGCTACACCTTC

D gene: -
clone size: few
V gene: TRBV29-1
J gene: TRBJ2-7
CDR3 protein: CSVWKEGIGSYEQYF
CDR3 DNA: TGCAGCGTTTGGAAGGAGGGCATAGGATCCTACGAGCAGTACTTC

D gene: -
clone size: -
V gene: TRBV7-3
J gene: TRBJ2-1
CDR3 protein: CASSLTPPPQGEQFF
CDR3 DNA: TGTGCCAGCAGCTTAACCCCCCCACCACAGGGTGAGCAGTTCTTC

D gene: -
clone size: many
V gene: TRBV7-8
J gene: TRBJ1-2
CDR3 protein: CASSQWEGYYGYTF
CDR3 DNA: TGTGCCAGCAGCCAGTGGGAGGGGTACTATGGCTACACCTTC

D gene: -
clone size: -
V gene: TRBV5-6
J gene: TRBJ2-7
CDR3 protein: CASSFRDSYKQYF
CDR3 DNA: TGTGCCAGCAGCTTCCGGGATTCCTACAAGCAGTACTTC

D gene: TRBD2
clone size: once
V gene: TRBV6-2/TRBV6-3
J gene: TRBJ2-5
CDR3 protein: CASSYLIRGVSKTQYF
CDR3 DNA: TGTGCCAGCAGTTATCTTATCCGGGGGGTGTCAAAGACCCAGTACTTC

D gene: -
clone size: -
V gene: TRBV2
J gene: TRBJ1-5
CDR3 protein: CASSERSGVDQPQHF
CDR3 DNA: TGTGCCAGCAGTGAAAGGTCAGGGGTGGATCAGCCCCAGCATTTT

D gene: -
clone size: many
V gene: TRBV7-6
J gene: TRBJ1-1
CDR3 protein: CASRPTLWDTEAFF
CDR3 DNA: TGTGCCAGCAGACCGACTCTCTGGGACACTGAAGCTTTCTTT

D gene: TRBD1
clone size: -
V gene: TRBV7-9
J gene: TRBJ2-3
CDR3 protein: CASSPERGQRAQYF
CDR3 DNA: TGTGCCAGCAGCCCCGAAAGGGGGCAACGCGCGCAGTATTTT

D gene: TRBD1
clone size: few
V gene: TRBV2
J gene: TRBJ2-1
CDR3 protein: CASRGQGQFF
CDR3 DNA: TGTGCCAGCAGGGGACAGGGGCAGTTCTTC

D gene: TRBD1
clone size: -
V gene: TRBV2
J gene: TRBJ1-2
CDR3 protein: CASSSPGQGAFGYTF
CDR3 DNA: TGTGCCAGCAGTTCTCCGGGACAGGGGGCCTTTGGCTACACCTTC

D gene: -
clone size: -
V gene: TRBV20-1
J gene: TRBJ1-2
CDR3 protein: CSARSYTLGYGYTF
CDR3 DNA: TGCAGTGCTCGATCCTACACCCTTGGCTATGGCTACACCTTC

D gene: -
clone size: -
V gene: TRBV28
J gene: TRBJ1-6
CDR3 protein: CASSLSSGNLMINSPLHF
CDR3 DNA: TGTGCCAGCAGTTTATCCAGTGGTAATTTAATGATAAATTCACCCCTCCACTTT

D gene: TRBD1
clone size: once
V gene: TRBV4-3
J gene: TRBJ2-7
CDR3 protein: CASSQGPPGQGIYEQYF
CDR3 DNA: TGCGCCAGCAGCCAAGGCCCCCCGGGACAGGGAATCTACGAGCAGTACTTC

D gene: -
clone size: -
V gene: TRBV20-1
J gene: TRBJ2-2
CDR3 protein: CSATPGNTGELFF
CDR3 DNA: TGCAGTGCTACCCCCGGGAACACCGGGGAGCTGTTTTTT

D gene: -
clone size: -
V gene: TRBV7-6
J gene: TRBJ2-3
CDR3 protein: CASSLGSLDTQYF
CDR3 DNA: TGTGCCAGCAGCTTAGGCTCGTTAGATACGCAGTATTTT

D gene: -
clone size: few
V gene: TRBV5-5
J gene: TRBJ2-1
CDR3 protein: CASSWIYSEEQFF
CDR3 DNA: TGTGCCAGCAGCTGGATATATTCCGAGGAGCAGTTCTTC

D gene: -
clone size: few
V gene: TRBV28
J gene: TRBJ2-1
CDR3 protein: CASGGSNEQFF
CDR3 DNA: TGTGCCAGCGGGGGGAGTAATGAGCAGTTCTTC

D gene: TRBD1
clone size: -
V gene: TRBV7-6
J gene: TRBJ2-7
CDR3 protein: CASSLFGTGHFEQYF
CDR3 DNA: TGTGCCAGCAGCTTATTCGGGACAGGGCATTTCGAGCAGTACTTC

D gene: -
clone size: many
V gene: TRBV7-8
J gene: TRBJ1-3
CDR3 protein: CASSQGVGSGNTIYF
CDR3 DNA: TGTGCCAGCAGCCAAGGAGTAGGATCTGGAAACACCATATATTTT